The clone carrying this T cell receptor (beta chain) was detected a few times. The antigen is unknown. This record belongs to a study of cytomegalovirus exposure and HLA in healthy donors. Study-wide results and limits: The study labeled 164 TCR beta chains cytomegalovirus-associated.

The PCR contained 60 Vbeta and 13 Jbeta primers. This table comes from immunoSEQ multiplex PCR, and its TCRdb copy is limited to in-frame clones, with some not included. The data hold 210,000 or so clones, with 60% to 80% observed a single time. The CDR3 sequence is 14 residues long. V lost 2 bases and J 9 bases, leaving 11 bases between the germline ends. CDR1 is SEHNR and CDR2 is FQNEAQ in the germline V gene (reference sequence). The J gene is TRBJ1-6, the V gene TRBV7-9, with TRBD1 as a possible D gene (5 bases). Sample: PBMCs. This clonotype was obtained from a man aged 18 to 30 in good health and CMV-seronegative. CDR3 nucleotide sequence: TGTGCCAGCAGCTTACAGGGAGCGGGTTCACCCCTCCACTTT. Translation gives CASSLQGAGSPLHF.